This T cell receptor (beta chain) emerged from a study of blood T cell repertoires in COVID-19 (dated by TCRdb to the early 2020s). Looking at the study overall: Collaborator samples came from the United States, Italy and Spain and covered acute and convalescent phases of COVID-19. Where available, HLA class I and class II types were taken from metadata supplied by the sample provider and were not determined by assay-based typing. A freely available public database, intended as a resource for researchers studying the immune response to SARS-CoV-2, is where the repertoires were released. The sample metadata nearly always contained a de-identified subject ID, COVID-19 status, age in years and sex. The prospective study material was composed of cDNA or gDNA derived from T cells, B-cell-depleted T cells, or PBMCs. The dataset comprised deeply sampled blood TCRbeta repertoires from subjects exposed to, actively infected with, or recovered from COVID-19. Samples came from the ongoing ImmuneRACE study (first 160 participants) plus 1,254 subjects from 6 global collaborators. The full study reports these points: How much clinical and demographic metadata was included differed by source and by participant, and the metadata was provided uncurated.

TCRbeta CDR3 regions were amplified from genomic DNA using the immunoSEQ Assay, a bias-controlled multiplex PCR. The paper's processing steps were these. The number of nucleated cells in each sample was estimated from the amplification of reference gene primers within the assay. To quantify the absolute abundance of each unique TCRbeta CDR3 rearrangement, sequence reads were collapsed and filtered. For each sample, productive Simpson clonality was calculated as the square root of Simpson's diversity index across productive rearrangements. Imported from immuneACCESS, the table was reduced by TCRdb to in-frame sequences with V and J called. These copies leave out some clones; in studies compared against another copy, an unresolved V gene accounts for under half, and the cause of the remainder is not known. V, J and clone size derive from that table, while D and trimming were established from the DNA sequence. This sample comprises 120,000 to 150,000 clones, 88% of them detected only once. Roughly 2.5% of the sample is in the top ten clones.

One collaborating source in Seattle enrolled patients during active infection and followed them longitudinally through the course of disease. Each collaborating institution followed its own protocols to collect whole blood in K2EDTA tubes. Collaborator samples were shipped for TCRbeta analysis as frozen whole blood, isolated PBMCs, or DNA extracted from either sample type. The germline V and J ends show losses of 5 bases and 4 bases respectively, and no gene match explains 8 bases of the junction. CDR3 length: 14 amino acids, cysteine to phenylalanine. CDR3 DNA only is kept here, 42 bases in frame from base 1. Reading the germline V gene (reference sequence) gives CDR1 LNHDA and CDR2 SQIVND. With regard to this clone: It lacks a known antigen. Base qualities are not at hand, and no much larger clone is one base apart.

The source is a human donor with COVID-19, enrolled during active disease. The donor label of this sample is uncertain. The sequence joins TRBV19 to TRBJ2-7; TRBD1 agrees with 7 junctional bases. Sequencing was performed on peripheral blood. Read as DNA, the sequence is TGTGCCAGTAGTTCCCGGACAGGTCCGTACGAGCAGTACTTC. The resulting protein is CASSSRTGPYEQYF.